The 32 T cell receptor beta chains below come from one sample, sequenced in a study of T cells in Graves' hyperthyroidism and ophthalmopathy. Amplified TCR beta CDR3 regions derived from RNA transcripts. The HTBI set primed first-round TCR CDR3 RT-PCR. TCRdb independently ran MiXCR on the multiplex PCR reads; one entry per CDR3 protein. The profile shows 400,000 to 600,000 distinct CDR3 sequences, under 25% of them singletons. What was sequenced was blood. These receptors came from a young man with Graves' hyperthyroidism.

This clonotype was seen ten or more times. The rearrangement joins TRBV12-3 or TRBV12-4 to TRBJ1-1; 11 positions agree with TRBD1. This CDR3 spans 15 amino acids. V gave up 6 bases and J gave up 5 bases; unmatched junction bases: 8. CDR3 coding DNA: TGTGCCAGCAGCCCCGGGGACAGGGGGGGGACTGAAGCTTTCTTT. Translation: CASSPGDRGGTEAFF.

This clonotype was detected many times. The rearrangement links TRBV12-3 or TRBV12-4 to TRBJ1-1; D is unresolved. The length of the CDR3 is 16 residues. V was pared by 2 bases and J by 1 base, with 14 bases between. The CDR3 nucleotides read TGTGCCAGCAGTTTACCCGAAACGACGGGGAACACTGAAGCTTTCTTT. Translation: CASSLPETTGNTEAFF.

The sample holds a few counts of this clonotype. The chain links TRBV11-2 to TRBJ2-4; D is unresolved. The V end was cut by 4 bases, the J end by 2 bases, with 12 bases between. The CDR3 is 15 amino acids. The V gene's germline CDR1 is SGHAT and CDR2 FQNNGV. The CDR3 DNA reads TGTGCCAGCAGCTCTCTTGGCAGTCCCAAAAACATTCAGTACTTC. As protein: CASSSLGSPKNIQYF.

J is TRBJ2-5 and V is TRBV7-2, with 8 bases aligning to TRBD2. The germline V gene encodes CDR1 SGHTA and CDR2 FQGNSA. Losses at the gene ends were 3 bases for V and 5 bases for J; bases not matched to a gene: 8. There are 15 residues in the CDR3. The CDR3, as DNA: TGTGCCAGCAGCTTCGCCGGGGGGGCCGGGGAGACCCAGTACTTC. Amino acid sequence: CASSFAGGAGETQYF. Based on the CDR3 plus reference TRBV7-2 and TRBJ2-5, the full variable domain is GAGVSQSPSNKVTEKGKDVELRCDPISGHTALYWYRQSLGQGLEFLIYFQGNSAPDKSGLPSDRFSAERTGGSVSTLTIQRTQQEDSAVYLCASSFAGGAGETQYFGPGTRLLVL.

There are many counts of this clonotype. V and J are TRBV7-2 and TRBJ1-1, with D perhaps TRBD1 (6 bases). Trimming stripped 5 bases from V and 1 base from J, with 11 bases between. The CDR3 sequence is 14 residues long. The germline CDR1 and CDR2 sequences are SGHTA and FQGNSA. The CDR3 loop is CASSQATGNTEAFF. CDR3 DNA: TGTGCCAGCAGCCAAGCGACAGGGAACACTGAAGCTTTCTTT.

This clonotype appeared a few times. V usage is TRBV2 and J usage is TRBJ2-7; unclear D gene. In germline, CDR1 is SNHLY, CDR2 FYNNEI. The CDR3 is 13 residues long. V lost 4 bases to trimming and J lost 6 bases, with 13 bases between them. The CDR3: CASSGLRNSEQYF. Written as DNA, the CDR3 is TGTGCCAGCAGTGGTCTCAGGAATAGCGAGCAGTACTTC.

This clonotype was seen more than once but under ten times. V is TRBV6-4 and J is TRBJ2-3; D not certain. Trimming left V 5 bases short and J 2 bases short, with 8 bases between. This CDR3 is built from 13 residues. From germline, CDR1 is MRHNA and CDR2 SNTAGT. This CDR3 is CASSPDTTDTQYF. In DNA, the CDR3 is TGTGCCAGCAGTCCAGATACCACAGATACGCAGTATTTT.

This clonotype has just one count. The CDR3 DNA is TGTGCCTGGAGTTTGAAAGGGACCTACGAGCAGTACTTC. Translation: CAWSLKGTYEQYF. The chain combines TRBV30 with TRBJ2-7; D gene ambiguous. The CDR3 is 13 amino acids. Trimming left V 2 bases short and J 2 bases short, with 10 bases between. Germline assignment: CDR1 GTSNPN and CDR2 SVGIG (reference sequence).

The V call is TRBV28, the J call TRBJ1-2; D ambiguous. V lost 10 bases and J lost 7, with 25 bases in between. The V gene's germline CDR1 is MDHEN and CDR2 SYDVKM. CDR3 length equals 15 residues. CDR3 region: CATLPPGREESGYTF. As DNA, the CDR3 is TGTGCCACCTTACCACCCGGGAGGGAGGAGAGTGGCTACACCTTC.

This clonotype has only a few counts. The chain recombines TRBV20-1 with TRBJ2-2, with a possible D match to TRBD2 (6 bases). Germline CDR1 reads DFQATT; CDR2 reads SNEGSKA (reference sequence). The CDR3 has 14 residues. V lost 3 bases and J 5 bases, leaving 13 bases between the germline ends. The CDR3 DNA is TGCAGTGCTAGGGAAGGGACTTGGACCGGGGAGCTGTTTTTT. This translates into CSAREGTWTGELFF.

Ten or more counts support this clonotype. The V gene is TRBV15, the J gene TRBJ1-5, with 8 bases lining up with TRBD1. From germline, CDR1 is LNHNV and CDR2 YYDKDF (reference sequence). The CDR3 has 17 amino acids. V lost 3 bases and J lost 2; bases outside the gene matches: 9. CDR3 in DNA: TGTGCCACCAGCAGTCGGACAGGGAGGGCCGGCAATCAGCCCCAGCATTTT. Its translation is CATSSRTGRAGNQPQHF.

This chain uses TRBV9 with TRBJ2-2; D is undetermined. The germline V gene encodes CDR1 SGDLS and CDR2 YYNGEE. V was cut by 3 bases and J by 8 bases, with 8 bases left in between. The CDR3 runs 12 residues. For the CDR3, the DNA is TGTGCCAGCAGCGGCCGCAGAGGGGAGCTGTTTTTT. Its protein is CASSGRRGELFF.

This clonotype was observed many times. J is TRBJ1-2 and V is TRBV28, with 10 nucleotides matching TRBD1. The CDR3 extends over 15 amino acids. The V gene's germline CDR1 is MDHEN and CDR2 SYDVKM. V dropped 6 bases and J dropped 3; count of bases not matched to a gene: 7. The CDR3 spells CASRSPGQGDYGYTF. CDR3 DNA: TGTGCCAGCAGGTCCCCCGGACAGGGGGACTATGGCTACACCTTC.

V gene TRBV20-1 combines with J gene TRBJ2-7; a possible D gene is TRBD1 (6 bases). From germline, CDR1 is DFQATT and CDR2 SNEGSKA (reference sequence). The V and J ends lost 6 bases and 3 bases respectively, with 12 bases between them. This CDR3 is built from 12 residues. Here the CDR3 reads CSAPPTGYEQYF. CDR3 nucleotide sequence: TGCAGTGCCCCCCCGACAGGCTACGAGCAGTACTTC.

This clonotype showed up many times. The J gene is TRBJ2-7, the V gene TRBV5-1; possibly TRBD1 for D (6 bases). V was pared by 4 bases and J by 0 bases, with 11 bases between. The CDR3 has 14 amino acids. Germline V CDR1 and CDR2: SGHRS, YFSETQ. CDR3 sequence reads: CASSQGLNSYEQYF. In DNA, the CDR3 is TGCGCCAGCAGCCAGGGGCTTAACTCCTACGAGCAGTACTTC.

This clonotype was observed many times. The J gene is TRBJ1-1, the V gene TRBV29-1; D unresolved. Trimming stripped 7 bases from V and 1 base from J, with 4 bases between. The CDR3 contains 10 residues. The germline gives CDR1 SQVTM, CDR2 ANQGSEA. The CDR3 DNA sequence: TGCAGCGAAGGGAACACTGAAGCTTTCTTT. The encoded protein is CSEGNTEAFF. Based on the CDR3 plus reference TRBV29-1 and TRBJ1-1, the full variable domain is SAVISQKPSRDICQRGTSLTIQCQVDSQVTMMFWYRQQPGQSLTLIATANQGSEATYESGFVIDKFPISRPNLTFSTLTVSNMSPEDSSIYLCSEGNTEAFFGQGTRLTVV.

This clonotype appeared many times. This chain joins TRBV11-2 and TRBJ1-1; the match to TRBD1 covers 7 bases. This CDR3 region has 19 residues. With 1 base clipped from V and 3 bases from J, the junction kept 17 bases outside the gene matches. CDR1 and CDR2 from the germline V gene are SGHAT and FQNNGV. CDR3 protein: CASSLVVHRGLPMDTEAFF. The DNA for the CDR3 is TGTGCCAGCAGCTTAGTTGTGCACAGGGGCCTCCCCATGGACACTGAAGCTTTCTTT.

This clonotype was seen many times. The chain joins TRBV7-8 to TRBJ2-7, with TRBD2 matching over 12 bases. Losses at the gene ends were 5 bases for V and 0 bases for J; bases not matched to a gene: 14. The CDR3 has 19 amino acids. Per germline, CDR1 SGHVS and CDR2 FQNEAQ. The CDR3 coding sequence is TGTGCCAGCAGCCCCAGGGCACTAGCGGGGGGCAGGAACTCCTACGAGCAGTACTTC. Translating it yields CASSPRALAGGRNSYEQYF.

Comment on this clonotype: The junction departs from germline at one end; a sequencing error may be responsible. The chain links TRBV6-1 to TRBJ2-5, with TRBD2 matching over 7 bases. CDR3 length equals 15 residues. Germline V gives CDR1 MNHNS, CDR2 SASEGT. CDR3 protein: CAGSNARGRAETQYF. CDR3 in DNA: TGTGCCGGCAGCAATGCACGGGGGAGGGCAGAGACCCAGTACTTC.

This clonotype was picked up many times. The V call is TRBV2, the J call TRBJ1-1, with TRBD1 identical over 10 bases. The V gene's germline CDR1 is SNHLY and CDR2 FYNNEI. This CDR3 is 15 amino acids long. The ends lost 6 bases at V and 10 bases at J; junction bases unmatched: 14. The CDR3 here is CASRAILDRGRGAFF. In nucleotides, the CDR3 is TGTGCCAGCAGGGCTATCCTCGACAGGGGGCGAGGAGCTTTCTTT. The full variable domain, completed using reference TRBV2 and TRBJ1-1, is EPEVTQTPSHQVTQMGQEVILRCVPISNHLYFYWYRQILGQKVEFLVSFYNNEISEKSEIFDDQFSVERPDGSNFTLKIRSTKLEDSAMYFCASRAILDRGRGAFFGQGTRLTVV.

This clonotype appeared a few times. The rearrangement joins TRBV5-1 to TRBJ1-5; D is possibly TRBD1 (5 bases). Trimming took 4 bases from V and 6 from J, leaving 14 bases between them. Germline assignment: CDR1 SGHRS and CDR2 YFSETQ. The CDR3 runs 14 residues. The CDR3 here is CASSPGGWTQPQHF. For the CDR3, the DNA is TGCGCCAGCAGCCCGGGGGGTTGGACTCAGCCCCAGCATTTT.

This clonotype was recorded at least ten times. The genes are TRBV11-2 and TRBJ1-5; D is possibly TRBD1 (6 bases). This CDR3 has 16 residues. Trimming removed 1 base from V and 4 bases from J, with 14 bases in between. Germline values: CDR1 SGHAT, CDR2 FQNNGV. The DNA for the CDR3 is TGTGCCAGCAGCTTAGTACAGGGTGTGCGAAATCAGCCCCAGCATTTT. Translation gives CASSLVQGVRNQPQHF.

The chain recombines TRBV4-1 with TRBJ2-5, with 10 bases that match TRBD1. CDR1 and CDR2 (germline): MGHRA, YSYEKL. The length of the CDR3 is 16 residues. J lost 4 bases, V lost 3 bases, and 8 bases had no gene match. Here the CDR3 reads CASSQAGTGVIETQYF. Here the CDR3 DNA reads TGCGCCAGCAGCCAGGCGGGGACAGGGGTTATAGAGACCCAGTACTTC.

The chain recombines TRBV7-2 with TRBJ2-5; TRBD2 might be the D (5 bases). The CDR3 is made up of 14 amino acids. The germline V gene encodes CDR1 SGHTA and CDR2 FQGNSA. Trimming shortened V by 2 bases and J by 2 bases, and 9 bases separated the two germline ends. CDR3 loop: CASSLMRVQETQYF. The CDR3 DNA reads as TGTGCCAGCAGCTTAATGCGGGTACAAGAGACCCAGTACTTC.

This clonotype has more than one count but fewer than ten. CDR3 sequence: CASSLTSRKGSSYEQYF. The CDR3 region has the DNA TGTGCCAGCAGCTTAACCTCACGCAAGGGAAGCTCCTACGAGCAGTACTTC. The chain recombines TRBV11-2 with TRBJ2-7; no firm D call. Germline V gene sequence: CDR1 SGHAT, CDR2 FQNNGV. This CDR3 is 17 amino acids long. The V gene lost 2 bases and the J gene lost 0 bases, with 17 bases spanning the gap.

V usage is TRBV6-5 and J usage is TRBJ1-1; weak D call: TRBD1 (5 bases). The germline gives CDR1 MNHEY, CDR2 SVGAGI. V was cut by 2 bases and J by 6 bases, with 10 bases left in between. CDR3 length: 13 residues. This chain's CDR3 is CASSYAPGAEAFF. CDR3 nucleotide sequence: TGTGCCAGCAGTTACGCCCCGGGGGCTGAAGCTTTCTTT.

This clonotype was recorded many times. The chain has TRBV6-2 or TRBV6-3 and TRBJ2-7; D call uncertain. This CDR3 comprises 12 residues. Germline V CDR1 and CDR2: MNHEY, SVGEGT. Trimming shortened V by 2 bases and J by 2 bases, and 4 bases separated the two germline ends. CDR3 nucleotide sequence: TGTGCCAGCAGTTACAAGGCCTACGAGCAGTACTTC. Translating gives CASSYKAYEQYF.

This clonotype was seen at least ten times. The rearrangement uses TRBV7-2 and TRBJ1-2; 9 bases align to TRBD1. J lost 6 bases, V lost 3 bases, and 2 bases had no gene match. There are 13 residues in the CDR3. Germline V CDR1 and CDR2: SGHTA, FQGNSA. CDR3 DNA sequence: TGTGCCAGCAGCTTCACAGGGGGCCATGGCTACACCTTC. Translating gives CASSFTGGHGYTF.

This clonotype was found many times. The V gene is TRBV6-1, the J gene TRBJ1-2, with D perhaps TRBD1 (5 bases). The CDR3 spans 15 residues. Trimming left V 2 bases short and J 4 bases short, with 14 bases between. Germline assignment: CDR1 MNHNS and CDR2 SASEGT. The CDR3 spells CASSEMNRRGYGYTF. CDR3 nucleotide sequence: TGTGCCAGCAGTGAAATGAACAGAAGGGGCTATGGCTACACCTTC.

The table lists this clonotype with many counts. V and J are TRBV6-1 and TRBJ2-7; TRBD1 or TRBD2 may be the D gene (5 bases each). The CDR3 sequence is 14 residues long. The V gene lost 5 bases and the J gene lost 3 bases, with 14 bases spanning the gap. The germline gives CDR1 MNHNS, CDR2 SASEGT. The CDR3 DNA sequence: TGTGCCAGCAGTCGCCGCCGGGGCAGCTACGAGCAGTACTTC. Translating gives CASSRRRGSYEQYF.

This clonotype has at least ten counts. The chain couples TRBV28 to TRBJ2-2; D remains unclear. This CDR3 region has 16 residues. Germline V gives CDR1 MDHEN, CDR2 SYDVKM. V lost 2 bases to trimming and J lost 0 bases, with 10 bases between them. The CDR3 DNA follows: TGTGCCAGCAGTTTAGGTACGGACGCGAACACCGGGGAGCTGTTTTTT. Its translation: CASSLGTDANTGELFF.

The V gene is TRBV6-1, the J gene TRBJ1-1; D is uncertain. Trimming left V 5 bases short and J 2 bases short, with 12 bases between. The germline CDR1 and CDR2 sequences are MNHNS and SASEGT. The CDR3 is 14 residues long. CDR3 in DNA: TGTGCCAGCAGTAGAAGGACTCCCAACACTGAAGCTTTCTTT. Its translation is CASSRRTPNTEAFF.